This T cell receptor (beta chain) was found in a study of blood T cells in healthy people across ages (dated by TCRdb to 2013 to 2016). General notes on the study: Template switching captured roughly one uniquely barcoded TCR beta cDNA molecule per two T cells in model experiments. For two donors (one aged 18 to 30 and one aged 80 or older), the study analyzed two additional independent replicas of 1 million unique cDNA reads from the same blood draw. Age-related changes in TCR beta repertoire diversity were measured in the study by deep sequencing normalized with unique cDNA molecular identifiers. To avoid experimental bias, donors of different ages were distributed randomly across sequencing lanes. The donors were divided into four age groups: young (average approximately 16 years), middle-aged (about 41), aged (62) and long-lived (around 87).

Donors were a few dozen systemically healthy Caucasian individuals from Russia aged about 6 to 100 years. Each donor gave around 9.5 milliliters of peripheral blood, collected into EDTA-treated Vacutainer tubes. Ficoll-Paque density-gradient centrifugation was used to isolate PBMCs, with at least 7 million per sample. Total RNA was extracted from PBMCs with Trizol reagent, with at least 6 micrograms obtained per sample. Naive CD45RAhigh/CD27high T cell percentages were measured by flow cytometry on a PBMC aliquot from every donor. For CDR1 and CDR2, the germline V gene (reference sequence) lists DFQATT and SNEGSKA. The CDR3, cysteine through phenylalanine, is 13 amino acids long. Only the CDR3 DNA is retained, 39 bases long and in frame from the first base. A distance of 11 bases separates the germline ends of V and J, which lose 4 bases and 3 bases respectively. Library method: 5' RACE. Sequencing took place on an Illumina HiSeq 2500. The second PCR ran for roughly 7 to 11 cycles and used a J-beta primer mix along with a sample-barcoded 5' primer. A template-switch 5' adaptor carrying 12 random nucleotides introduced a unique molecular identifier onto each TCR beta cDNA molecule. Each sample yielded at least 3 million CDR3-containing paired-end reads. First-strand cDNA synthesis was performed from all RNA using the Mint cDNA synthesis kit, with priming by a TRBC-specific oligonucleotide. All cDNA was treated with uracil-DNA glycosylase and then went through a first 18-cycle PCR with the universal primers M1SS and BC2_uni_R. For the original study's pipeline: Each sample was normalized by randomly selecting 1 million high-quality reads, each carrying a distinct molecular identifier. Reads with shared molecular identifiers were discarded instead of being binned into consensus sequences. MiTCR, set to a Q25 quality threshold and the strictest error-elimination algorithm, was used for CDR3 identification, clonotype clustering and error correction. A nonparametric unseen species model with Euler transformation was used to estimate a lower bound on total TCR beta diversity. TCRdb's own reprocessing of the public reads used fastp at Q25 and MiXCR and kept productive beta chains. CDR3 protein sequences are deduplicated, and each keeps its most common genes and DNA. Clone size and V and J calls follow TCRdb, not the original study. The sample profile shows about 1.4 million distinct CDR3 sequences; 59% of them were found once. Approximately 7% of the sample is taken by the ten largest.

Findings and caveats that apply to the study as a whole: Because profiling used bulk unsorted PBMCs, naive and antigen-experienced compartments could not be compared conclusively. Because the CMV infection status of the donors was unknown, age-related changes in expanded clonotypes may potentially have been confounded. There was a strong correlation between observed TCR beta diversity and the percentage of naive T cells measured by flow cytometry. The long-lived group showed more naive CD4+ T cells, fewer expanded clones and increased TCR diversity than the aged group, suggesting age selection. Observed TCR beta diversity per million T cells fell roughly linearly with age, and a significant reduction was already apparent by age roughly 40. Estimates of total diversity based on one million sequenced T cells were considered lower bounds and underestimates.

In its sample, this clonotype was seen a few times. Its antigen target is currently unknown. No base qualities exist here, and no much larger clone lies one base off it. Recombination joined TRBV20-1 with TRBJ2-3; the D segment could be TRBD2, given 5 matching bases. The sample was blood. The clonotype comes from a young man in good health. The nucleotide sequence reads TGCAGTGCTACTACATGGAGGACAGATACGCAGTATTTT. Protein translation: CSATTWRTDTQYF.